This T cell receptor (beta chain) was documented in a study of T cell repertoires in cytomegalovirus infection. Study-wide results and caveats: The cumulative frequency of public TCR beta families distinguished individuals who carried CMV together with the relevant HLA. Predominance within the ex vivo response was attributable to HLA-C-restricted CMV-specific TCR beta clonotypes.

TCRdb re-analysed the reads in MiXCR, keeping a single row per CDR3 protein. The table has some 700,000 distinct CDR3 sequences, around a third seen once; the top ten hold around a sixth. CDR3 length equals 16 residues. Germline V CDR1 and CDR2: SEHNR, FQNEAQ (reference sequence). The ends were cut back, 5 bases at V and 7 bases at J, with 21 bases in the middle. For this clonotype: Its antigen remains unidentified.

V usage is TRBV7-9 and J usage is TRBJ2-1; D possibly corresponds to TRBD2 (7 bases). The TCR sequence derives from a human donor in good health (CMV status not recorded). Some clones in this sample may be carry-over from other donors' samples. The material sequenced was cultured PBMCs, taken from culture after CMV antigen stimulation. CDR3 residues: CASSPQGRAMSNEQFF. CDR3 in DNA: TGTGCCAGCAGCCCTCAGGGGAGGGCTATGTCAAATGAGCAGTTCTTC.